This T cell receptor (beta chain) was observed in a study of cytomegalovirus exposure and HLA in healthy donors. Notes on the study in general: Earlier analysis yielded a pattern in which most TCR beta V segments were productive about 90% or about 30% of the time. The classifier reportedly diagnosed cytomegalovirus status with high sensitivity and specificity. Available immune exposure information was restricted to CMV serostatus only.

Primers: 60 Vbeta forward and 13 Jbeta reverse. Clones were sequenced by immunoSEQ multiplex PCR, and TCRdb holds only the in-frame ones, with some missing. Of 150,000 to 180,000 clones in the sample, 80% were seen once. V lost 4 bases to trimming and J lost 4 bases; unmatched junction nucleotides: 5. Germline V gene data show CDR1 as MGHRA and CDR2 as YSYEKL. The CDR3 spans 14 residues. Regarding this clone: Its specificity is not known.

Healthy bone marrow donors made up the donor group. The rearrangement links TRBV4-1 to TRBJ2-3, with 7 bases matching TRBD2. The specimen sequenced was PBMCs. The sequence derives from a middle-aged woman in good health and CMV-seropositive. The CDR3 is CASSPRTSSDTQYF. The CDR3 DNA reads TGCGCCAGCAGCCCTCGGACTAGTTCAGATACGCAGTATTTT.